This T cell receptor (beta chain) was observed in a study of PD-1 blockade in classical Hodgkin lymphoma. The study, taken as a whole, reports: Healthy donors were reported to have higher baseline TCR diversity than newly diagnosed patients.

This CDR3 has 16 amino acids. CDR1 and CDR2 from the germline V gene are SGHNT and YYREEE (reference sequence). Between the trimmed V and J ends, which lost 0 bases and 2 bases, there was a span of 15 bases. Sequenced by immunoSEQ multiplex PCR; TCRdb stores in-frame clones only, minus some. This table holds approximately 84,000 clones, 83% found once. A remark on this clone: What it recognizes is unknown.

Time point in this sample: cycle 4 day 1 (C4D1), after less than 7 weeks of nivolumab. Each patient's relapse followed autologous stem cell transplantation, and brentuximab vedotin exposure varied. The source material was peripheral blood mononuclear cells (PBMCs), sampled before the fourth cycle of nivolumab. This chain joins TRBV5-4 and TRBJ2-7; D is unclear. The receptor was isolated from a human donor with classical Hodgkin lymphoma. CDR3 region: CASSLGLAPLTYEQYF. In DNA, the CDR3 is TGTGCCAGCAGCTTGGGACTCGCCCCCCTCACCTACGAGCAGTACTTC.